This TCR beta chain was recovered during a study of blood T cell repertoires in COVID-19. Study background: Acute and convalescent COVID-19 specimens originated in the United States, Italy and Spain. T cells, B-cell-depleted T cells, or PBMCs provided the cDNA or gDNA that served as material.

In the study's own analysis: Researchers report that nucleated cell counts were estimated from reference gene primer amplification. The assay was immunoSEQ multiplex PCR, and TCRdb's table has in-frame clones only and misses some. V, J and clone size were drawn from that table, and D and trimming were deduced from the DNA. Of 250,000 to 350,000 clones in the sample, roughly 87% were seen once. Trimming took 2 bases from V and 4 from J, leaving 10 bases between them. CDR3 length equals 15 residues. In germline, CDR1 is SGDLS, CDR2 YYNGEE. The V gene is TRBV9, the J gene TRBJ2-6; TRBD1 might be the D (5 bases). The sequenced sample consisted of peripheral blood. This TCR was recovered from a man younger than 35 with active or convalescent COVID-19. The chain's CDR3 is CASSVLGVGANVLTF. Written as DNA, the CDR3 is TGTGCCAGCAGCGTCTTAGGGGTAGGGGCCAACGTCCTGACTTTC.